This T cell receptor (beta chain) originates from a study of tumor and adjacent non-tumor tissue in lung cancer. Study background: The cohort had approximately 13 adenocarcinoma, 2 squamous cell and 1 small cell patients. Study results and limitations: TCR diversity was significantly greater in tumor than normal lung tissue.

With respect to this clonotype: The antigen is unknown.

The J segment lost 2 bases and the V segment lost 7 bases, leaving 8 bases of the junction unmatched. CDR3 size: 15 residues. Three rounds of nested PCR, following a modified ARM-PCR protocol, produced the TCRbeta library. TCRdb re-derived calls from the multiplex PCR reads in MiXCR, one entry per CDR3 protein. Among over 130,000 distinct CDR3 sequences listed, around 67% were seen once. RNA was extracted from bulk tissue without any cell sorting. Sequencing was performed on lung tumor tissue. This clonotype was sampled from a man aged 55 to 69 with small cell lung cancer. This chain connects TRBV12-3 or TRBV12-4 to TRBJ2-3; 8 bases match TRBD1. CDR3 amino acids: CASKDRDRYTDTQYF. CDR3 coding DNA: TGTGCCAGCAAAGACCGGGACAGGTACACAGATACGCAGTATTTT.